Each of the 13 T cell receptor beta chains below was sequenced from the same sample in a study of OX40 agonist ivuxolimab in advanced cancers. The table came from immunoSEQ multiplex PCR; TCRdb's copy has only in-frame clones and leaves some out. The repertoire has 65,000 to 85,000 clones, approximately 85% of them found once; the top ten carry about 3%. The sample here was CD4+ or CD8+ T cells sorted from blood, taken in a trial of the OX40 agonist ivuxolimab. Source of these receptors: an adult with an advanced solid tumor such as melanoma, head and neck, liver or kidney cancer.

V is TRBV18 and J is TRBJ1-1; 7 bases map to TRBD1. J lost 5 bases, V lost 3 bases, and 3 bases had no gene match. The CDR3 totals 13 residues. The germline V gene has CDR1 KGHSH and CDR2 LQKENI. The CDR3 sequence: CASSPTGTTEAFF. In DNA, the CDR3 is TGTGCCAGCTCACCGACAGGGACGACTGAAGCTTTCTTT.

This chain connects TRBV7-9 to TRBJ1-1; a possible D gene is TRBD1 (5 bases). The V gene lost 4 bases and the J gene lost 6 bases, with 15 bases spanning the gap. There are 14 residues in the CDR3. Germline lookup yields CDR1 SEHNR and CDR2 FQNEAQ (reference sequence). The CDR3 nucleotides are TGTGCCAGCAGCTCGGGACCCTCAGGCTCTGAAGCTTTCTTT. Amino acid sequence: CASSSGPSGSEAFF.

V is TRBV30 and J is TRBJ2-1; D is perhaps TRBD2 (6 bases). The CDR3 length is 14 residues. Germline lookup yields CDR1 GTSNPN and CDR2 SVGIG (reference sequence). V lost 0 bases and J lost 8, with 14 bases in between. CDR3 nucleotide sequence: TGTGCCTGGAGTGTACGGAGCGGAGGGGATGAGCAGTTCTTC. This gives the protein CAWSVRSGGDEQFF.

The chain carries TRBV5-6 and TRBJ1-2; the match to TRBD1 covers 8 bases. The CDR3 contains 18 residues. The J segment lost 0 bases and the V segment lost 0 bases, leaving 10 bases of the junction unmatched. Per the germline V gene, CDR1 is SGHDT and CDR2 is YYEEEE. CDR3 in DNA: TGTGCCAGCAGCTTGGGGGGACAGGCCTTTTTAGCTAACTATGGCTACACCTTC. Its protein product is CASSLGGQAFLANYGYTF.

V is TRBV30 and J is TRBJ2-5; weak D call: TRBD2 (5 bases). The germline V and J ends were trimmed by 1 base and 0 bases, with 9 bases remaining between them. The CDR3 is 14 residues long. The V gene's germline CDR1 is GTSNPN and CDR2 SVGIG (reference sequence). The CDR3 bases are TGTGCCTGGAGTGGAGGGCTAAACCAAGAGACCCAGTACTTC. This translates into CAWSGGLNQETQYF.

The chain links TRBV6-6 to TRBJ2-7; either TRBD1 or TRBD2 may supply D (5 bases each). CDR1 is MNHNY, CDR2 SVGAGI, per germline (reference sequence). The CDR3 consists of 14 residues. Trimming took off 2 bases at V and 1 base at J, with 9 bases between the two ends. The CDR3 sequence: CASSYQGRSYEQYF. The DNA for the CDR3 is TGTGCCAGCAGTTACCAGGGACGGTCCTACGAGCAGTACTTC.

The chain has TRBV5-8 and TRBJ1-5, with D perhaps matching TRBD1 (5 bases). V was shortened by 0 bases and J by 7 bases, with 20 bases between the two germline ends. This CDR3 spans 17 amino acids. Germline V gene lookup returns CDR1 SGHTS and CDR2 YDEGEE. In nucleotides, the CDR3 is TGTGCCAGCAGCTTGGCGTCCGGGACCCTCCAGTCCCAGCCCCAGCATTTT. Its protein product is CASSLASGTLQSQPQHF.

The gene calls are TRBV7-2 and TRBJ1-3; D is uncertain. CDR1 is SGHTA and CDR2 is FQGNSA in the germline V gene. Trimming took 4 bases from V and 1 from J, leaving 8 bases between them. The CDR3 loop spans 14 amino acids. CDR3 in amino acids: CASSSSFSGNTIYF. The DNA for the CDR3 is TGTGCCAGCAGCTCCTCGTTTTCTGGAAACACCATATATTTT.

J is TRBJ1-4 and V is TRBV4-2; D possibly corresponds to TRBD1 (6 bases). V dropped 4 bases and J dropped 4 bases, with 13 bases sitting between them. The CDR3 consists of 15 residues. Germline-derived CDR1 and CDR2 are LGHNA and YNFKEQ. The CDR3 nucleotides read TGTGCCAGCAGCCCCCGGACAGAGGTTAATGAAAAACTGTTTTTT. Its protein is CASSPRTEVNEKLFF.

This clone was seen a handful of times. This chain links TRBV30 with TRBJ1-1, with 7 bases aligning to TRBD1. The CDR3 totals 12 residues. After removal of 0 bases from V and 10 bases from J, the junction contained 5 bases not matched to a gene. From germline, CDR1 is GTSNPN and CDR2 SVGIG (reference sequence). The CDR3 region is CAWSVGGRGAFF. The CDR3 coding sequence is TGTGCCTGGAGTGTAGGGGGCAGAGGAGCTTTCTTT.

This clone has a single count. J is TRBJ1-3 and V is TRBV6-5, with D possibly matching TRBD1 (6 bases). V gave up 0 bases and J gave up 4 bases, with 13 bases separating them. CDR3 length: 16 residues. Looked up from germline, CDR1 is MNHEY and CDR2 is SVGAGI. The CDR3, as DNA: TGTGCCAGCAGTTACTCTAAGACAGGCTCCGGAAACACCATATATTTT. It specifies CASSYSKTGSGNTIYF.

In regard to this clone: One junction end does not reproduce the germline sequence, and a read error may be involved. The CDR3 spells CATVWAGGNIGELFF. The CDR3 nucleotides are TGTGCCACGGTGTGGGCAGGGGGAAACATCGGGGAGCTGTTTTTT. The V and J genes are TRBV7-9 and TRBJ2-2, with TRBD1 identical over 7 bases. This CDR3 spans 15 amino acids. Germline V CDR1 and CDR2: SEHNR, FQNEAQ (reference sequence).

The V call is TRBV7-3, the J call TRBJ2-1; 9 nucleotides match TRBD1. Per germline, CDR1 SGHTA and CDR2 FQGTGA. V lost 5 bases, J lost 4 bases, and 9 bases stayed unmatched. The CDR3 covers 16 residues. CDR3 sequence: CASSPVGTGNYNEQFF. CDR3 nucleotide sequence: TGTGCCAGCAGCCCCGTAGGGACAGGGAATTACAATGAGCAGTTCTTC. The complete variable domain, with remaining parts taken from reference TRBV7-3 and TRBJ2-1, reads GAGVSQTPSNKVTEKGKYVELRCDPISGHTALYWYRQSLGQGPEFLIYFQGTGAADDSGLPNDRFFAVRPEGSVSTLKIQRTERGDSAVYLCASSPVGTGNYNEQFFGPGTRLTVL.